This note documents a single TCR beta chain sequence. The data derive from a study of T-cell reconstitution after alpha-beta-depleted transplantation in children. This CDR3 spans 16 amino acids. Germline V gene data show CDR1 as SQVTM and CDR2 as ANQGSEA. The trim removed 5 bases at V and 3 bases at J, leaving 13 bases unmatched. Preparing the TCRbeta library involved the use of unique molecular identifiers. MiXCR was run by TCRdb on the PCR reads, yielding one entry per CDR3 protein. The repertoire includes some 500,000 distinct CDR3 sequences, approximately 20% of them detected once, and 3.3% sits in the top ten.

This chain connects TRBV29-1 to TRBJ1-1; 9 positions agree with TRBD1. The receptor comes from a human donor who donated a stem cell graft to a child with acute lymphoblastic leukemia. The input for sequencing was PBMCs from the stem cell graft donor, taken from the stem cell graft. CDR3 DNA: TGCAGCGTTACCCTACCGGGACAGGGTCTTCACACTGAAGCTTTCTTT. This gives the protein CSVTLPGQGLHTEAFF.